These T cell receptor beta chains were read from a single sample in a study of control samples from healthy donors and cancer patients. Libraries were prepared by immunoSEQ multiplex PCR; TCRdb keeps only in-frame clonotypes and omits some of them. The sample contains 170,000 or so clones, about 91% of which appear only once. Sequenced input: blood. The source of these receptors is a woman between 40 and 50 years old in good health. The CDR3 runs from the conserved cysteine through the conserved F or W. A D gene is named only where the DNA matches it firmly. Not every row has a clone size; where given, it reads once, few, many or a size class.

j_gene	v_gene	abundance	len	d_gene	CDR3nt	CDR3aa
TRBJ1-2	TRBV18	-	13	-	TGTGCCAGCTCACCCGACAGTAACTATGGCTACACCTTC	CASSPDSNYGYTF
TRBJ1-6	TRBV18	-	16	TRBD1	TGTGCCAGCTCACCGGGACAGGGGGCAAGAAATTCACCCCTCCACTTT	CASSPGQGARNSPLHF
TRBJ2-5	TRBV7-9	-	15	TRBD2	TGTGCCAGCAGCTTCCGGGCCGGCGGGGGAGAGACCCAGTACTTC	CASSFRAGGGETQYF
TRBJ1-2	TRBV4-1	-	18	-	TGCGCCAGCAGCCAAGACCCGGGAGGTTCGTCCCGCCTCATCGGCTACACCTTC	CASSQDPGGSSRLIGYTF
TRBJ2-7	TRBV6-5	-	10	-	TGTGCCAGGTTCTGGGCCGAGCAGTACTTC	CARFWAEQYF
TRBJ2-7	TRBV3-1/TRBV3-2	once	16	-	TGTGCCAGCAGCCAAGAGGGCGGAGCTAATTCCTACGAGCAGTACTTC	CASSQEGGANSYEQYF
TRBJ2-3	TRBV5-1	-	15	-	TGCGCCAGCAGCTTGCCCGGGTCTAGCACAGATACGCAGTATTTT	CASSLPGSSTDTQYF
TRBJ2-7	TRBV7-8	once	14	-	TGTGCCAGCAGTCCGACAAGAAGCTCCTACGAGCAGTACTTC	CASSPTRSSYEQYF
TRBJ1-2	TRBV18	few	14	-	TGTGCCAGCTCACTCACGGGGGTAGACTATGGCTACACCTTC	CASSLTGVDYGYTF
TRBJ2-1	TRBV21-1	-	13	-	TGTGCCAGCAGCAAAGGGGGGAACAATGAGCAGTTCTTC	CASSKGGNNEQFF
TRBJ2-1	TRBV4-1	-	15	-	TGCGCCAGCAGCCAAGATCTAGGAGGAATAGGTGAGCAGTTCTTC	CASSQDLGGIGEQFF
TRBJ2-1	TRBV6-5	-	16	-	TGTGCCAGCAGTTACGGGTTGCCCGCCCTCTACAATGAGCAGTTCTTC	CASSYGLPALYNEQFF
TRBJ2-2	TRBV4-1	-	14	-	TGCGCCAGCAGCCCGGACATATCCCCCGGGGAGCTGTTTTTT	CASSPDISPGELFF
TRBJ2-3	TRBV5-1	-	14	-	TGCGCCAGCTCCGTGGGGCGAAGCACAGATACGCAGTATTTT	CASSVGRSTDTQYF
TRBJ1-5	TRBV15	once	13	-	TGTGCCACCAGCAGAGACCTGAATCAGCCCCAGCATTTT	CATSRDLNQPQHF
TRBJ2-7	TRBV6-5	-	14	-	TGTGCCAGCAGTTACACCGGGGGCTCCTACGAGCAGTACTTC	CASSYTGGSYEQYF
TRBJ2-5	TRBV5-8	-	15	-	TGTGCCAGCAGCTTCTTAAGGACAGAGCAAGAGACCCAGTACTTC	CASSFLRTEQETQYF
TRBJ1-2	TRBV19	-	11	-	TGTGCCAGACCCAATAACTATGGCTACACCTTC	CARPNNYGYTF
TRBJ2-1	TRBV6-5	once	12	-	TGTGCCAGCAGTTCACGGGGGCCTGAGCAGTTCTTC	CASSSRGPEQFF
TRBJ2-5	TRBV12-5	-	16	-	TGTGCTAGTGGTTTGGGTACGGGGACCCCTGAGGAGACCCAGTACTTC	CASGLGTGTPEETQYF
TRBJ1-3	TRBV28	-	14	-	TGTGCCAGCAGTTTATCGGAAGCTGGAAACACCATATATTTT	CASSLSEAGNTIYF
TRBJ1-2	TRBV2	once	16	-	TGTGCCAGCCTTACTACCGGGACGACTTATAACTATGGCTACACCTTC	CASLTTGTTYNYGYTF
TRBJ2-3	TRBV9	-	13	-	TGTGCCAGCAGCGTCACAACGACAGATACGCAGTATTTT	CASSVTTTDTQYF
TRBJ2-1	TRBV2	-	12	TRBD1	TGTGCCAGCATGGACAGGGGCAACGAGCAGTTCTTC	CASMDRGNEQFF
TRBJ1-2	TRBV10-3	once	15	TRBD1	TGTGCCACCCTGGGACAGGGGTTACCTAACTATGGCTACACCTTC	CATLGQGLPNYGYTF
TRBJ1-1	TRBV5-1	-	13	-	TGCGCCAGCAGCGACCAATCGAACACTGAAGCTTTCTTT	CASSDQSNTEAFF
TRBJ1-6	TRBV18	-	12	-	TGTGCCAGCTCAACCAGCAATTCACCCCTCCACTTT	CASSTSNSPLHF
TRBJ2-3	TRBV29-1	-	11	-	TGCAGCGGTATACACGGAGATACGCAGTATTTT	CSGIHGDTQYF
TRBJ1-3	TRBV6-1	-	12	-	TGTGCCAGCAGTGACAATGGAAACACCATATATTTT	CASSDNGNTIYF
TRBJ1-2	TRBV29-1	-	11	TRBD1	TGCAGCGTTGAAACAGGGGATGGCTACACCTTC	CSVETGDGYTF
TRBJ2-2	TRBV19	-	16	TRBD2	TGTGCCAGTAGTATAGGTGGCGGGGGGAGCACCGGGGAGCTGTTTTTT	CASSIGGGGSTGELFF
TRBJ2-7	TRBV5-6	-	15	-	TGTGCCAGCAGCTTGGGATTAGCTCTGCCCTACGAGCAGTACTTC	CASSLGLALPYEQYF
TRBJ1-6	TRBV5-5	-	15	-	TGTGCCAGCAGCCTTCGAACGGCCTATAATTCACCCCTCCACTTT	CASSLRTAYNSPLHF
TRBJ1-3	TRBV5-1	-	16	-	TGCGCCAGCAGCTTGGTCCCCGAGCGCTCTGGAAACACCATATATTTT	CASSLVPERSGNTIYF
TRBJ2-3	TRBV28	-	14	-	TGTGCCAGCAGTTTCGCACGTAGCACAGATACGCAGTATTTT	CASSFARSTDTQYF
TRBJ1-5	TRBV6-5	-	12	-	TGTGCCAGCAGTGACTCCTATCAGCCCCAGCATTTT	CASSDSYQPQHF
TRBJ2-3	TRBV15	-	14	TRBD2	TGTGCCACCAGCGCTAGCGGGGTCCCAGATACGCAGTATTTT	CATSASGVPDTQYF
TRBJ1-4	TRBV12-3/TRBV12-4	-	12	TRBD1	TGTGCCAGCAGTTCGAGGACAGGAAAACTGTTTTTT	CASSSRTGKLFF
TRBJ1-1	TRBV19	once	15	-	TGTGCCAGTAGTATAGGAAACAGGGAGGACACTGAAGCTTTCTTT	CASSIGNREDTEAFF
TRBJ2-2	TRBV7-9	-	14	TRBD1	TGTGCCAGCCAGACAGGGTCGAACACCGGGGAGCTGTTTTTT	CASQTGSNTGELFF
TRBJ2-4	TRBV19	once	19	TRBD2	TGTGCCAGTAGTAAACACGATTTTGGGACTAGCGCAGCCAAAAACATTCAGTACTTC	CASSKHDFGTSAAKNIQYF
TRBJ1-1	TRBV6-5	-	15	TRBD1	TGTGCCAGCAGTTATGGACAGGGGGGCTTAGGTGAAGCTTTCTTT	CASSYGQGGLGEAFF
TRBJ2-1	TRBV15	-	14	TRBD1	TGTGCCACCAGCCCTAGACAGGGGGCCGGTGAGCAGTTCTTC	CATSPRQGAGEQFF
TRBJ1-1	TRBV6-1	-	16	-	TGTGCCAGCAGTGAAAGTCTGGGACACATGAACACTGAAGCTTTCTTT	CASSESLGHMNTEAFF
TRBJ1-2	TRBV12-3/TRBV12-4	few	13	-	TGTGCCAGCAGTTCGGGACCCGCCGGTGGCTACACCTTC	CASSSGPAGGYTF
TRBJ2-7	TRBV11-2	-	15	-	TGTGCCAGCAGCTTAGCCGGGACCGCTCATTGGGGGCAGTACTTC	CASSLAGTAHWGQYF
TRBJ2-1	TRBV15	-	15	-	TGTGCCACCAGCAGAGGGGGCGCAGAAGGCAATGAGCAGTTCTTC	CATSRGGAEGNEQFF
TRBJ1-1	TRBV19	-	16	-	TGTGCCAGTATGAGGGGGAACAGGCCCATGAACACTGAAGCTTTCTTT	CASMRGNRPMNTEAFF
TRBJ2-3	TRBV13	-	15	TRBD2	TGTGCCAGCACCCAACTAGCGGGGGGCACAGATACGCAGTATTTT	CASTQLAGGTDTQYF
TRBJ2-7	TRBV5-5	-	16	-	TGTGCCAGCAGCCCCACAGGGACTTCGGTCACCTACGAGCAGTACTTC	CASSPTGTSVTYEQYF